This is a list of T cell receptor beta chains from one sample in a study of blood T cells in healthy people across ages. Using its own MiXCR run on the 5' RACE reads, TCRdb lists one record per CDR3 protein. The data show 1,300,000 or so distinct CDR3 sequences, 55% to 75% seen once. Material for sequencing was blood. The receptors were gathered from a man aged 18 to 35 in good health. The CDR3 runs from the conserved cysteine through the conserved F or W. A D gene is named only where the DNA matches it firmly. The size of a clone is reported for some rows only, either as once, few or many, or as a class for expanded clones.

v_call,clone_size,j_call,d_call,cdr3_aa,cdr3_nt
TRBV4-2,-,TRBJ1-1,-,CASRDRGSNTEAFF,TGTGCCAGCAGGGACCGCGGCTCGAACACTGAAGCTTTCTTT
TRBV12-3/TRBV12-4,once,TRBJ2-1,TRBD2,CASSSRLAGYTNEQFF,TGTGCCAGCAGTTCCAGACTAGCGGGGTACACGAATGAGCAGTTCTTC
TRBV25-1,-,TRBJ1-2,-,CASSETFNYGYTF,TGTGCCAGCAGTGAGACATTTAACTATGGCTACACCTTC
TRBV20-1,-,TRBJ2-1,-,CSARVVALSSYNEQFF,TGCAGTGCTAGAGTCGTAGCCCTGAGCTCCTACAATGAGCAGTTCTTC
TRBV7-6,-,TRBJ2-1,-,CASSSSWKGVGNEQFF,TGTGCCAGCAGCTCGTCCTGGAAGGGAGTCGGTAATGAGCAGTTCTTC
TRBV25-1,-,TRBJ1-1,TRBD1,CASSTTGSTEAFF,TGTGCCAGCAGTACGACAGGGAGCACTGAAGCTTTCTTT
TRBV4-2,once,TRBJ2-1,TRBD2,CASSHIAGVDNEQFF,TGTGCCAGCAGCCATATAGCGGGAGTGGACAATGAGCAGTTCTTC
TRBV13,-,TRBJ2-1,TRBD1,CASSFRDSSYNEQFF,TGTGCCAGCAGCTTCCGGGACAGCTCCTACAATGAGCAGTTCTTC
TRBV28,-,TRBJ1-5,TRBD1,CASSVDRGSNQPQHF,TGTGCCAGCAGTGTCGACAGGGGCAGCAATCAGCCCCAGCATTTT
TRBV7-9,-,TRBJ2-7,-,CASSPGGRVSYEQYF,TGTGCCAGCAGTCCTGGGGGCAGAGTTTCCTACGAGCAGTACTTC
TRBV5-1,-,TRBJ1-2,-,CASSLSDSYGYTF,TGCGCCAGCAGCTTAAGCGACAGCTATGGCTACACCTTC
TRBV5-6,-,TRBJ1-2,TRBD1,CASSRTGGEGSGYTF,TGTGCCAGCAGCCGGACAGGGGGCGAGGGTTCCGGCTACACTTTC
TRBV4-1,-,TRBJ2-7,TRBD2,CASSQNLGGVVYEQYF,TGCGCCAGCAGCCAGAACCTCGGGGGGGTGGTCTACGAGCAGTACTTC
TRBV4-1,-,TRBJ1-5,-,CASSKETVQPQHF,TGCGCCAGCAGCAAAGAAACGGTACAGCCCCAGCATTTT
TRBV6-1,-,TRBJ1-2,TRBD1,CASSSQGEEGYTF,TGTGCCAGCAGCTCACAGGGGGAAGAGGGCTACACCTTC
TRBV6-5,-,TRBJ2-2,TRBD1,CASSYLTGTGELFF,TGTGCCAGCAGTTACCTGACAGGGACCGGGGAGCTGTTTTTT
TRBV6-6,-,TRBJ1-1,-,CASTDSASNTEAFF,TGTGCCAGCACCGACAGTGCTTCGAACACTGAAGCTTTCTTT
TRBV7-9,-,TRBJ2-7,-,CASSLLAPKGSYEQYF,TGTGCCAGCAGCTTACTAGCCCCGAAGGGTTCCTACGAGCAGTACTTC
TRBV29-1,-,TRBJ2-2,-,CSVVFMWGRTGELFF,TGCAGCGTTGTGTTTATGTGGGGCCGCACCGGGGAGCTGTTTTTT
TRBV12-3/TRBV12-4,-,TRBJ2-1,TRBD2,CASGTSAKMWDEQFF,TGTGCCAGCGGAACTAGCGCCAAAATGTGGGATGAGCAGTTCTTC
TRBV13,-,TRBJ2-1,-,CASSLRVITYNEQFF,TGTGCCAGCAGCTTACGGGTGATTACCTACAATGAGCAGTTCTTC
TRBV12-3/TRBV12-4,-,TRBJ2-5,-,CASSLFSPGETQYF,TGTGCCAGCAGTTTATTTTCCCCGGGGGAGACCCAGTACTTC
TRBV27,few,TRBJ2-7,TRBD2,CASSPTVSGSTYEQYF,TGTGCCAGCAGTCCGACAGTAAGCGGGAGTACCTACGAGCAGTACTTC
TRBV6-5,-,TRBJ2-3,-,CASSPSLRTDTQYF,TGTGCCAGCAGTCCATCACTACGCACAGATACGCAGTATTTT
TRBV7-8,few,TRBJ2-7,TRBD2,CASSSLTAGGPSYRQSYEQYF,TGTGCCAGCAGCTCCCTAACCGCGGGAGGCCCCTCCTACCGTCAGAGCTACGAGCAGTACTTC
TRBV25-1,few,TRBJ2-7,-,CASSDPPNSYEQYF,TGTGCCAGCAGTGATCCCCCGAACTCCTACGAGCAGTACTTC
TRBV4-2,-,TRBJ2-1,-,CASSQGGREGGEFF,TGTGCCAGCAGCCAAGGGGGCAGGGAAGGAGGAGAGTTCTTC
TRBV6-1,-,TRBJ1-6,-,CASSDGRPGSNSPLHF,TGTGCCAGCAGTGACGGCAGGCCCGGGTCTAATTCACCCCTCCACTTT
TRBV20-1,few,TRBJ2-7,TRBD2,CSAIYPGTSGTGGLEQYF,TGCAGTGCTATCTACCCCGGGACTAGCGGTACCGGGGGGCTCGAGCAGTACTTC
TRBV27,once,TRBJ1-4,-,CASSRNLANEKLFF,TGTGCCAGCAGCCGGAATTTAGCTAATGAAAAACTGTTTTTT
TRBV3-1,-,TRBJ2-7,-,CASSQGKNEQYF,TGTGCCAGCAGCCAAGGGAAAAACGAGCAGTACTTC
TRBV12-3/TRBV12-4,-,TRBJ1-2,-,CTSSQQGPYGYTF,TGTACCAGCAGCCAACAGGGTCCCTATGGCTACACCTTC
TRBV6-5,once,TRBJ2-3,TRBD2,CASSGGRASTDTQYF,TGTGCCAGCTCTGGCGGGAGGGCGAGCACAGATACGCAGTATTTT
TRBV7-2,once,TRBJ2-7,-,CASSWMARGHIIYEQYF,TGTGCCAGCAGCTGGATGGCCCGGGGCCACATAATTTACGAGCAGTACTTC
TRBV25-1,few,TRBJ2-6,-,CASSESDRPSGANVLTF,TGTGCCAGCAGTGAATCGGATCGGCCCTCTGGGGCCAACGTCCTGACTTTC
TRBV20-1,-,TRBJ2-2,-,CSARGDPNTGELFF,TGCAGTGCTAGAGGTGACCCGAACACCGGGGAGCTGTTTTTT
TRBV12-3/TRBV12-4,few,TRBJ2-1,-,CASRVTGIGVNEQFF,TGTGCCAGCAGAGTCACAGGGATAGGCGTTAATGAGCAGTTCTTC
TRBV28,-,TRBJ1-1,-,CASNQGPLNTEAFF,TGTGCCAGTAACCAGGGGCCCCTGAACACTGAAGCTTTCTTT
TRBV29-1,-,TRBJ2-7,-,CSVRQRTYEQYF,TGCAGCGTCCGACAGAGGACCTACGAGCAGTACTTC
TRBV20-1,-,TRBJ1-1,-,CSARRGSAEAFF,TGCAGTGCTAGACGGGGATCGGCTGAAGCTTTCTTT
TRBV7-2,-,TRBJ2-3,-,CASSPQRASTDTQYF,TGTGCCAGCAGCCCACAGCGGGCCAGCACAGATACGCAGTATTTT
TRBV27,-,TRBJ1-5,-,CASSSGAGQPQHF,TGTGCCAGCAGTTCAGGGGCGGGTCAGCCCCAGCATTTT
TRBV3-1,few,TRBJ2-3,TRBD1,CASSQGQGDTDTQYF,TGTGCCAGCAGCCAAGGGCAGGGGGACACAGATACGCAGTATTTT
TRBV18,once,TRBJ2-5,TRBD1,CASSPDRGGWETQYF,TGTGCCAGCTCACCAGACAGGGGTGGATGGGAGACCCAGTACTTC
TRBV4-1,-,TRBJ2-7,-,CASSQVRAAVYEQYF,TGCGCCAGCAGCCAAGTCCGGGCGGCCGTCTACGAGCAGTACTTC
TRBV27,-,TRBJ1-4,-,CASSFFGANEKLFF,TGTGCCAGCAGTTTTTTTGGAGCTAATGAAAAACTGTTTTTT